Each of the 17 T cell receptor beta chains below was sequenced from the same sample in a study of T-cell memory formation after mild COVID-19. MiXCR was run by TCRdb on the 5' RACE reads, yielding one entry per CDR3 protein. The table has around 53,000 distinct CDR3 sequences, about 12% seen once. Material: PBMCs or a T cell subset sorted from them (not recorded which). The source of these receptors is a young man who had mild COVID-19 (a few samples of this study predate the infection). Cell type and time point are not known.

This clonotype has a count of ten or more. The rearrangement links TRBV18 to TRBJ2-7, with a weak D call TRBD2 (5 bases). The CDR3 has 14 residues. Trimming cost V 3 bases and J 4 bases, with 13 bases left between them. Germline V gene data show CDR1 as KGHSH and CDR2 as LQKENI. CDR3 nucleotides: TGTGCCAGCTCACCGGCGGGCACCGCTTACGAGCAGTACTTC. It yields the protein CASSPAGTAYEQYF. The complete variable domain, with remaining parts taken from reference TRBV18 and TRBJ2-7, reads NAGVMQNPRHLVRRRGQEARLRCSPMKGHSHVYWYRQLPEEGLKFMVYLQKENIIDESGMPKERFSAEFPKEGPSILRIQQVVRGDSAAYFCASSPAGTAYEQYFGPGTRLTVT.

The chain joins TRBV6-6 to TRBJ1-2; TRBD1 matches 8 bases. CDR1 and CDR2 (germline): MNHNY, SVGAGI (reference sequence). The CDR3 covers 13 residues. J gave up 8 bases and V 2 bases, and 4 bases lay outside the gene matches. The CDR3: CASSYGTGEGYTF. CDR3 nucleotide sequence: TGTGCCAGCAGTTACGGGACAGGCGAGGGCTACACCTTC.

This clonotype was counted ten times or more. J is TRBJ2-2 and V is TRBV7-6, with TRBD2 as a possible D gene (6 bases). The CDR3 sequence is 15 residues long. Germline V gives CDR1 SGHVS, CDR2 FNYEAQ. Trimming took off 1 base at V and 5 bases at J, with 11 bases between the two ends. The CDR3 region has the DNA TGTGCCAGCAGCTTAGGGACTACGGATACCGGGGAGCTGTTTTTT. It is translated as CASSLGTTDTGELFF.

This clonotype appeared a few times. The rearrangement joins TRBV18 to TRBJ2-7, with a tentative D call TRBD1 (5 bases). The CDR3 runs 12 residues. V lost 4 bases, J lost 5 bases, and 9 bases lay in between. Germline CDR1 reads KGHSH; CDR2 reads LQKENI. DNA for the CDR3: TGTGCCAGCTCACGGTCCAGGGACGAGCAGTACGTC. Amino acid sequence: CASSRSRDEQYV.

The DNA of the CDR3 is TGTGCCAGCAGTAACCCAACAGGGAATGAGCAGTTCTTC. Residues: CASSNPTGNEQFF. The chain combines TRBV2 with TRBJ2-1; D is possibly TRBD1 (6 bases). The germline gives CDR1 SNHLY, CDR2 FYNNEI. Trimming took off 5 bases at V and 7 bases at J, with 12 bases between the two ends. The CDR3 runs 13 residues. Full variable domain (missing parts from reference TRBV2 and TRBJ2-1): EPEVTQTPSHQVTQMGQEVILRCVPISNHLYFYWYRQILGQKVEFLVSFYNNEISEKSEIFDDQFSVERPDGSNFTLKIRSTKLEDSAMYFCASSNPTGNEQFFGPGTRLTVL.

This clonotype was counted between two and nine times. The chain carries TRBV20-1 and TRBJ1-6; D ambiguous. V was cut by 6 bases and J by 7 bases, with 19 bases left in between. This CDR3 region has 15 residues. Germline V gene lookup returns CDR1 DFQATT and CDR2 SNEGSKA (reference sequence). CDR3 nucleotides: TGCAGTGCCTCCGGGGTGGCGGTGGGAAATTCACCCCTCCACTTT. It codes for CSASGVAVGNSPLHF.

The rearrangement links TRBV7-9 to TRBJ2-2, with D perhaps TRBD2 (5 bases). The length of the CDR3 is 16 residues. CDR1 is SEHNR, CDR2 FQNEAQ, per germline (reference sequence). Trimming shortened V by 5 bases and J by 0 bases, and 13 bases separated the two germline ends. CDR3 loop: CASSRAAAPNTGELFF. CDR3 DNA: TGTGCCAGCAGCCGAGCGGCAGCTCCGAACACCGGGGAGCTGTTTTTT. Using reference TRBV7-9 and TRBJ2-2 for the parts outside the CDR3, the full variable domain is DTGVSQNPRHKITKRGQNVTFRCDPISEHNRLYWYRQTLGQGPEFLTYFQNEAQLEKSRLLSDRFSAERPKGSFSTLEIQRTEQGDSAMYLCASSRAAAPNTGELFFGEGSRLTVL.

This clonotype was counted a few times. The chain carries TRBV3-1 and TRBJ2-5, with D uncertain. The CDR3 sequence is 11 residues long. Germline V gives CDR1 LGHDT, CDR2 YNNKEL (reference sequence). The V end lost 0 bases, the J end lost 5 bases, and 1 base lay between the germline ends. The CDR3 is CASSQDETQYF. DNA for the CDR3: TGTGCCAGCAGCCAAGACGAGACCCAGTACTTC.

This clonotype was seen a handful of times. The chain is built from TRBV4-3 and TRBJ2-7, with TRBD2 identical over 7 bases. V lost 1 base, J lost 5 bases, and 8 bases stayed unmatched. Germline V gene lookup returns CDR1 LGHNA and CDR2 YSLEER. The CDR3 is 15 residues long. The CDR3 here is CASSQGGRSGDEQYF. CDR3 DNA sequence: TGCGCCAGCAGCCAAGGGGGGAGGAGCGGGGACGAGCAGTACTTC.

The V gene is TRBV5-8, the J gene TRBJ1-6, with D unclear. V lost 1 base, J lost 6 bases, and 11 bases lay in between. The CDR3 length is 15 residues. The germline V gene encodes CDR1 SGHTS and CDR2 YDEGEE. The CDR3 DNA reads as TGTGCCAGCAGCTTGTACGCGGGCGGTAATTCACCCCTCCACTTT. The encoded protein is CASSLYAGGNSPLHF.

This clonotype was found many times. The chain joins TRBV6-2 or TRBV6-3 to TRBJ1-5; D gene ambiguous. The V end lost 6 bases, the J end lost 6 bases, and 12 bases lay between the germline ends. The CDR3 runs 13 residues. The V gene's germline CDR1 is MNHEY and CDR2 SVGEGT. CDR3 residues: CASRTDSFQPQHF. DNA of the CDR3: TGTGCCAGCAGGACCGATTCGTTTCAGCCCCAGCATTTT.

This sequence joins TRBV7-3 and TRBJ2-3; 8 bases agree with TRBD2. V lost 4 bases, J lost 3 bases, and 9 bases stayed unmatched. Germline CDR1 SGHTA, CDR2 FQGTGA. This CDR3 is 16 amino acids long. CDR3 DNA: TGTGCCAGCAGCTCACAGGGTAGCGGGGTGACAGATACGCAGTATTTT. Amino acids: CASSSQGSGVTDTQYF.

With respect to this clonotype: It may be a read error: a sequence one base away is much more abundant. Because the CDR3 is missing its conserved closing phenylalanine or tryptophan, this is likely a read error. The chain is built from TRBV20-1 and TRBJ1-2; a weak D match, TRBD1 (6 bases). V lost 4 bases and J 6 bases, leaving 30 bases between the germline ends. Germline V gene lookup returns CDR1 DFQATT and CDR2 SNEGSKA (reference sequence). This CDR3 has 18 amino acids. The CDR3 is CSATPMPFGSRGLHGYTL. CDR3 sequence (DNA): TGCAGTGCTACACCAATGCCTTTTGGGTCCAGGGGATTACATGGCTACACCTTA.

This clonotype came up a few times. The rearrangement uses TRBV18 and TRBJ1-1; D is unresolved. Germline V gene data show CDR1 as KGHSH and CDR2 as LQKENI. V was clipped by 1 base and J by 5 bases, with 14 bases between them. CDR3 size: 15 residues. The CDR3 sequence: CASSPRQLGMTEAFF. In DNA form, the CDR3 reads TGTGCCAGCTCACCACGGCAGCTGGGGATGACTGAAGCTTTCTTT. Full variable domain (outside the CDR3, taken from reference TRBV18 and TRBJ1-1): NAGVMQNPRHLVRRRGQEARLRCSPMKGHSHVYWYRQLPEEGLKFMVYLQKENIIDESGMPKERFSAEFPKEGPSILRIQQVVRGDSAAYFCASSPRQLGMTEAFFGQGTRLTVV.

This clonotype was observed a handful of times. This chain's CDR3 is CASSLRTGVEAFF. The CDR3 DNA is TGTGCCAGCAGCCTCAGGACAGGCGTTGAAGCTTTCTTT. This chain uses TRBV7-9 with TRBJ1-1; 7 nucleotides line up with TRBD1. The germline gives CDR1 SEHNR, CDR2 FQNEAQ (reference sequence). The CDR3 has 13 residues. J lost 7 bases, V lost 5 bases, and 7 bases had no gene match. Full variable domain (outside the CDR3, taken from reference TRBV7-9 and TRBJ1-1): DTGVSQNPRHKITKRGQNVTFRCDPISEHNRLYWYRQTLGQGPEFLTYFQNEAQLEKSRLLSDRFSAERPKGSFSTLEIQRTEQGDSAMYLCASSLRTGVEAFFGQGTRLTVV.

This clonotype was seen many times. The V gene is TRBV20-1, the J gene TRBJ2-3, with D possibly TRBD1 on 6 matching bases. This CDR3 is built from 15 residues. V dropped 6 bases and J dropped 5 bases, with 21 bases sitting between them. CDR1 is DFQATT, CDR2 SNEGSKA, per germline (reference sequence). The CDR3 sequence is CSARPPRGAVDTQYF. CDR3 coding DNA: TGCAGTGCCCGCCCCCCCAGGGGCGCCGTAGATACGCAGTATTTT.

This clonotype was picked up a small number of times. J is TRBJ2-3 and V is TRBV11-2; D perhaps matches TRBD2 (5 bases). The germline V gene encodes CDR1 SGHAT and CDR2 FQNNGV. CDR3 length: 14 amino acids. Trimming took 6 bases from V and 2 from J, leaving 12 bases between them. CDR3 protein: CASSWGVLTDTQYF. The CDR3 bases are TGTGCCAGCAGTTGGGGAGTGCTCACAGATACGCAGTATTTT.